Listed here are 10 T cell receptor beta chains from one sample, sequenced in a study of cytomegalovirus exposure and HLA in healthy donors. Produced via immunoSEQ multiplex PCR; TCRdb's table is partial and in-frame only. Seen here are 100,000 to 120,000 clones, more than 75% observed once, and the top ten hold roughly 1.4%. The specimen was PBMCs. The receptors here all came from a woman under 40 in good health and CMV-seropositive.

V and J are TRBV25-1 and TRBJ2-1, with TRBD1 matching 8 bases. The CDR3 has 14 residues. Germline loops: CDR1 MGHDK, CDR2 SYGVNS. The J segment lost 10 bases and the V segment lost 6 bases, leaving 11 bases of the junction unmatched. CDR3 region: CASSRDRGRDEQFF. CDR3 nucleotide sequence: TGTGCCAGCAGCCGCGACAGGGGACGAGACGAGCAGTTCTTC. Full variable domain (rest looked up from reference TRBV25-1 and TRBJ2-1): EADIYQTPRYLVIGTGKKITLECSQTMGHDKMYWYQQDPGMELHLIHYSYGVNSTEKGDLSSESTVSRIRTEHFPLTLESARPSHTSQYLCASSRDRGRDEQFFGPGTRLTVL.

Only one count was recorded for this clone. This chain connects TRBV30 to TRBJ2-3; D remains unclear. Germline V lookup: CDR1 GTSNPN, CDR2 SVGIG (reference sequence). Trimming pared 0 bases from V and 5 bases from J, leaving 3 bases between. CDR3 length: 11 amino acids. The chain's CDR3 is CAWSVLDTQYF. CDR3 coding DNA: TGTGCCTGGAGTGTACTAGATACGCAGTATTTT.

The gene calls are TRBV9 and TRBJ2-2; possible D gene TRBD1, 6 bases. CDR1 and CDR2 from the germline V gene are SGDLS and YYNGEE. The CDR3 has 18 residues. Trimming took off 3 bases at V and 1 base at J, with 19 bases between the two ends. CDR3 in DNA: TGTGCCAGCAGCGCCACGAGACAGGCCAGAAAGAACACCGGGGAGCTGTTTTTT. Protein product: CASSATRQARKNTGELFF.

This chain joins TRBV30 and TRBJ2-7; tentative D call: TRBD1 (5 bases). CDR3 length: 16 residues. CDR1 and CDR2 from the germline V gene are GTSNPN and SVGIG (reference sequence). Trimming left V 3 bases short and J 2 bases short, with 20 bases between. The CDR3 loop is CAWSGDDRKIAYEQYF. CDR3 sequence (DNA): TGTGCCTGGAGCGGCGATGACAGAAAAATTGCCTACGAGCAGTACTTC.

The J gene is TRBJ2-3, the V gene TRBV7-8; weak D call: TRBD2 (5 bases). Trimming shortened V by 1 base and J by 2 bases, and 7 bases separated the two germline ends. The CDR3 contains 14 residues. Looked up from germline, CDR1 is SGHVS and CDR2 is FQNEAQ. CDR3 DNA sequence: TGTGCCAGCAGCTTAGGACTAATCACAGATACGCAGTATTTT. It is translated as CASSLGLITDTQYF. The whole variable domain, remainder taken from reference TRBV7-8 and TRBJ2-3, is GAGVSQSPRYKVAKRGQDVALRCDPISGHVSLFWYQQALGQGPEFLTYFQNEAQLDKSGLPSDRFFAERPEGSVSTLKIQRTQQEDSAVYLCASSLGLITDTQYFGPGTRLTVL.

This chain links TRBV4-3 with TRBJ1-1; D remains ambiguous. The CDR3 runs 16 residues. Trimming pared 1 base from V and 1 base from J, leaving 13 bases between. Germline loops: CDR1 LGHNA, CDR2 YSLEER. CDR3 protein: CASSQGAGVRNTEAFF. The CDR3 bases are TGCGCCAGCAGCCAAGGGGCCGGGGTACGGAACACTGAAGCTTTCTTT.

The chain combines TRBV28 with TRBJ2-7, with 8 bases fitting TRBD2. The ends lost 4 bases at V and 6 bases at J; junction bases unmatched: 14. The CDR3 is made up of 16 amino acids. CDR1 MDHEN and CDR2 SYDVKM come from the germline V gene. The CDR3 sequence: CASSSTSGGRQLEQYF. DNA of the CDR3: TGTGCCAGCAGTTCCACATCGGGGGGGCGACAGCTCGAGCAGTACTTC.

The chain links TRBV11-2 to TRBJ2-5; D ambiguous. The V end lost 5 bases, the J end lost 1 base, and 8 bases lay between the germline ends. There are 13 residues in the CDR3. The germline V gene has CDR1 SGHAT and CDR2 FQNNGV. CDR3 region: CASSLQLQETQYF. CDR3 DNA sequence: TGTGCCAGCAGCCTACAGCTCCAAGAGACCCAGTACTTC.

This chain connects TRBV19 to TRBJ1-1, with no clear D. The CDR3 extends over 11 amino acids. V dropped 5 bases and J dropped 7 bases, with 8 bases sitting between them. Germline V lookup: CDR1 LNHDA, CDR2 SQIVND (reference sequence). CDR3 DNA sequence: TGTGCCAGTAGTTCCAGGCTTGAAGCTTTCTTT. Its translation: CASSSRLEAFF.

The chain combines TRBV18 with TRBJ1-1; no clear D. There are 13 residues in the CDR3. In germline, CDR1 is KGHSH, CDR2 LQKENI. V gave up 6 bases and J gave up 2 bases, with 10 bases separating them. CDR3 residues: CASSPAANTEAFF. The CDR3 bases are TGTGCCAGCTCCCCGGCGGCCAACACTGAAGCTTTCTTT.